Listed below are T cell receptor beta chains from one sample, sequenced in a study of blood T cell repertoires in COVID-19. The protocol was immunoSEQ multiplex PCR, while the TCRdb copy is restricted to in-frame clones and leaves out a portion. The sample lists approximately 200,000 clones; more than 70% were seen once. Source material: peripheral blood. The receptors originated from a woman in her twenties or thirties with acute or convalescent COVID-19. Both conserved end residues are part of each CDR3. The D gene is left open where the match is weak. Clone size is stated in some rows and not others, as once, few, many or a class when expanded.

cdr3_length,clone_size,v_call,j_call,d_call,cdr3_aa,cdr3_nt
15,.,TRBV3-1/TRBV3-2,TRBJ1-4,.,CASSQDIRGGGKLFF,TGTGCCAGCAGCCAAGATATACGAGGCGGGGGAAAACTGTTTTTT
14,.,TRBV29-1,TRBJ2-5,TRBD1,CSVVNTGGTETQYF,TGCAGCGTTGTGAATACAGGGGGCACAGAGACCCAGTACTTC
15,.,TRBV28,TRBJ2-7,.,CASSPRDKITYEQYF,TGTGCCAGCAGCCCCCGGGACAAAATCACCTACGAGCAGTACTTC
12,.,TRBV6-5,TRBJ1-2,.,CASRRQGYGYTF,TGTGCCAGCAGGAGGCAGGGTTATGGCTACACCTTC
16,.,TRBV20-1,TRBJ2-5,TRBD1,CSASPRDSIFQETQYF,TGCAGTGCTAGTCCTAGGGACAGTATATTCCAAGAGACCCAGTACTTC
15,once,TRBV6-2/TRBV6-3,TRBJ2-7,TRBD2,CASRPSPGLADEQYF,TGTGCCAGCAGACCTAGCCCGGGACTAGCGGACGAGCAGTACTTC
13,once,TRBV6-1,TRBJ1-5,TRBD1,CASSDGGQEPQHF,TGTGCCAGCAGTGACGGCGGACAGGAGCCCCAGCATTTT
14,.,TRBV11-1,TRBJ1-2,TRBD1,CASSSDRGREGYTF,TGTGCCAGCAGCTCGGACAGGGGGCGCGAAGGCTACACCTTC
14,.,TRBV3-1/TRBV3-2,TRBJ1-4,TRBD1,CASSYNRGVEKLFF,TGTGCCAGCAGCTATAACAGGGGAGTAGAAAAACTGTTTTTT
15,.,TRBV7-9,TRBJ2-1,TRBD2,CASSPWTSGLNEQFF,TGTGCCAGCAGCCCCTGGACTAGCGGACTCAATGAGCAGTTCTTC
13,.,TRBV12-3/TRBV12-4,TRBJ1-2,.,CASSVFRGLGYTF,TGTGCCAGCAGTGTTTTCAGGGGTCTAGGCTACACCTTC
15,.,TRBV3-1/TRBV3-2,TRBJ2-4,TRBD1,CASSQARQGGNIQYF,TGTGCCAGCAGCCAAGCGCGACAGGGCGGAAACATTCAGTACTTC
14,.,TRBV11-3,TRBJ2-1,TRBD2,CASSLAGGYNEQFF,TGTGCCAGCAGCTTAGCGGGAGGTTACAATGAGCAGTTCTTC
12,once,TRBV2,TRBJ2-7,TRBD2,CASSGDYHEQYF,TGTGCCAGCAGTGGGGACTATCACGAGCAGTACTTC
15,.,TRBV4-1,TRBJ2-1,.,CASSQTEEIYNEQFF,TGCGCCAGCAGCCAGACTGAAGAGATCTACAATGAGCAGTTCTTC
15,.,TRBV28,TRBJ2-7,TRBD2,CASSSPGLARDEQYF,TGTGCCAGCAGTTCGCCGGGACTAGCACGCGACGAGCAGTACTTC
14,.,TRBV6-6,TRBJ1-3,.,CASSAQGDGNTIYF,TGTGCCAGCAGTGCCCAGGGTGATGGAAACACCATATATTTT
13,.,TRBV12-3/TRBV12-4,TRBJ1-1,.,CASSPSGNTEAFF,TGTGCCAGCAGTCCTAGTGGGAACACTGAAGCTTTCTTT
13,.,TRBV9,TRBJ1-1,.,CASSVGSGTEAFF,TGTGCCAGCAGCGTAGGGTCGGGCACTGAAGCTTTCTTT
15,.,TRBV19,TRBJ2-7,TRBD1,CASSSPRTGNYEQYF,TGTGCCAGTAGTTCACCCCGGACAGGGAACTACGAGCAGTACTTC
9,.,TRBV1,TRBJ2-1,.,CTSISEQFF,TGCACCAGCATTAGTGAGCAGTTCTTC
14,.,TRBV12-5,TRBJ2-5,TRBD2,CASGPTSGSETQYF,TGTGCTAGTGGTCCTACTAGCGGGAGTGAGACCCAGTACTTC